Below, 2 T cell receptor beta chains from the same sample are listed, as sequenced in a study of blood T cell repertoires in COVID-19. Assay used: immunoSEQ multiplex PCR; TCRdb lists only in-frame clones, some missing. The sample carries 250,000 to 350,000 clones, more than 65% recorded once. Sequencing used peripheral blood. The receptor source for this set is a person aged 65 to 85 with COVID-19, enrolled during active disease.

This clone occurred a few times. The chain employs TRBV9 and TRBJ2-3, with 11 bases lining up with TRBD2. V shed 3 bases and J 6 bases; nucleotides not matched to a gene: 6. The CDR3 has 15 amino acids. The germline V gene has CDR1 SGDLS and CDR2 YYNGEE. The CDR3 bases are TGTGCCAGCAGCGCTCTAGCGGGAGGTGGGGATACGCAGTATTTT. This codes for CASSALAGGGDTQYF. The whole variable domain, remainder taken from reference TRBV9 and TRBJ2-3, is DSGVTQTPKHLITATGQRVTLRCSPRSGDLSVYWYQQSLDQGLQFLIQYYNGEERAKGNILERFSAQQFPDLHSELNLSSLELGDSALYFCASSALAGGGDTQYFGPGTRLTVL.

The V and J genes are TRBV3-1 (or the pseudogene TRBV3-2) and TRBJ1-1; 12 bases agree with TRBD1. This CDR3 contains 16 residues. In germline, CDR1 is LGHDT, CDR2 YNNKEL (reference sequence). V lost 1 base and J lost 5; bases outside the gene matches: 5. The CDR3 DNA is TGTGCCAGCAGCCAAGCCGGGGACAGGGGGCGGACTGAAGCTTTCTTT. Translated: CASSQAGDRGRTEAFF.